This T cell receptor (beta chain) was sequenced during a study of blood T cells in healthy people across ages. Notes on the study in general: Getting older went along with TCR beta diversity per million T cells dropping roughly linearly.

There are a few counts of this clonotype. Its antigen is not identified. Germline V CDR1 and CDR2: MDHEN, SYDVKM. V dropped 8 bases and J dropped 4 bases, with 15 bases sitting between them. CDR3 length equals 13 residues. Total RNA extracted from each sample amounted to at least 5.5 micrograms. A second PCR of about 7 to 11 cycles used a sample-barcoded 5' primer and a J-beta primer mix. Unique molecular identifiers of 12 random nucleotides labeled each cDNA. Every sample gave at least 3 million paired-end reads containing CDR3. TCRdb re-called the 5' RACE reads through MiXCR, storing one row per CDR3 protein. The data contain approximately 940,000 distinct CDR3 sequences, 45% to 50% of them singletons.

The sample taken for sequencing was blood. This sequence joins TRBV28 and TRBJ2-7; D unclear. The clonotype originates from a man aged 25 to 40 in good health. Here the CDR3 DNA reads TGTGCCAGCGGTTGGCAGATGGGGTACGAGCAGTACTTC. Translating it yields CASGWQMGYEQYF.